The T cell receptor beta chain described here comes from a study of blood T cell repertoires in COVID-19 (dated by TCRdb to 2018 to 2021). As for the study more broadly: The collaborator samples originated in the United States, Italy and Spain and spanned the acute and convalescent phases of COVID-19. The material from the prospective study consisted of cDNA or gDNA derived from T cells, B-cell-depleted T cells, or PBMCs. The dataset comprised deeply sampled blood TCRbeta repertoires from subjects exposed to, actively infected with, or recovered from COVID-19. The repertoires were released in a freely available public database meant as a resource for research on the immune response to SARS-CoV-2. The samples were drawn from two sources: the first 160 participants of the ongoing ImmuneRACE study, and 1,200 or so subjects contributed by 6 global collaborators. Nearly every sample came with metadata listing a de-identified subject ID, COVID-19 status, age in years and sex. Where available, HLA class I and class II types were taken from metadata supplied by the sample provider and were not determined by assay-based typing. What the research found in general, with its limitations: Clinical and demographic metadata were provided uncurated, with the amount varying by source and participant.

In the case of this clone: Its antigen remains undetermined. Base qualities are not provided; no much larger clone lies one nucleotide away.

Participants in the prospective study were aged about 18 to 100 years, lived in 24 United States geographic areas, and enrolled through a virtual design. Cohort assignment in the prospective study relied on participant-reported clinical history from a screening survey and a study questionnaire. ImmuneRACE Cohort 3 recovered participants were defined by two consecutive negative NP/OP PCR tests, healthcare professional clearance, or symptom resolution. In the prospective study, whole blood, serum and a nasopharyngeal or oropharyngeal swab were collected from each participant by mobile phlebotomists. Additional blood draws and questionnaires over a 2-month period could optionally be provided by prospective study participants. Prospective study blood samples were shipped either frozen or at room temperature before DNA extraction. TCRbeta CDR3 regions were amplified from genomic DNA by means of the immunoSEQ Assay, a bias-controlled multiplex PCR. The paper's processing steps were these. Within the assay, amplification of reference gene primers was used to estimate how many nucleated cells each sample contained. To quantify the absolute abundance of each unique TCRbeta CDR3 rearrangement, sequence reads were collapsed and filtered. For each sample, productive Simpson clonality was calculated as the square root of Simpson's diversity index across productive rearrangements. TCRdb re-hosts the immuneACCESS table, in-frame sequences only. Its copies lack some clones; in the studies checked, an unresolved V gene accounts for under half of them, and the cause for the rest is not known. The V and J calls and clone size come from that table; D and trimming were worked out from the DNA. This sample comprises nearly 200,000 clones, about 80% of them detected only once. The ten largest make up 7.5% of the sample.

The germline V gene provides CDR1 SGHRS and CDR2 YFSETQ. Counted from cysteine to phenylalanine, this CDR3 has 15 amino acids. Kept here is only the CDR3 DNA, which spans 45 bases and is read in frame from base 1. Ends trimmed: V by 3 bases, J by 5 bases; bases unmatched to a gene: 5. The specimen sequenced was PBMCs or T cells enriched from blood (not recorded which). The sequence was obtained from a man between 35 and 55 years old who had recovered from COVID-19. This chain is built from TRBV5-1 and TRBJ1-6; 7 central nucleotides agree with TRBD1. DNA sequence: TGCGCCAGCAGCTCCAGGGGGACGAATAATTCACCCCTCCACTTT. Its amino acids are CASSSRGTNNSPLHF.